What follows are 14 T cell receptor beta chains derived from one specimen sequenced in a study of cytomegalovirus exposure and HLA in healthy donors. PCR involved 60 Vbeta and 13 Jbeta primers. Assay: immunoSEQ multiplex PCR; the TCRdb copy retains only in-frame clones and omits some. The table has some 100,000 clones, 69% seen once; the top ten hold roughly 5.3%. The sequencing input was PBMCs. These receptors came from a woman aged 70 to 79 in good health and CMV-seropositive.

CDR3 region: CAISEPSTDTQYF. The DNA of the CDR3 is TGTGCCATCAGTGAGCCTAGCACAGATACGCAGTATTTT. The chain uses TRBV10-3 and TRBJ2-3; D not resolved. The CDR3 extends over 13 amino acids. The germline V and J ends were trimmed by 2 bases and 0 bases, with 3 bases remaining between them. CDR1 is ENHRY and CDR2 is SYGVKD in the germline V gene.

This clone was seen only a few times. The V gene is TRBV5-6, the J gene TRBJ2-7, with 11 bases aligning to TRBD2. V shed 0 bases, J shed 3 bases, and the junction held 2 bases outside the gene matches. CDR3 size: 15 residues. Germline V gene sequence: CDR1 SGHDT, CDR2 YYEEEE. The CDR3 reads CASSLASGGNYEQYF. The CDR3 DNA reads TGTGCCAGCAGCTTGGCTAGCGGGGGGAACTACGAGCAGTACTTC.

The chain links TRBV2 to TRBJ2-3; 7 bases map to TRBD2. The CDR3 length is 12 residues. Germline V CDR1 and CDR2: SNHLY, FYNNEI. The V segment lost 6 bases and the J segment 6 bases; nucleotides outside the gene matches: 3. The CDR3 region has the DNA TGTGCCAGCAGGACCGGGGGGGATACGCAGTATTTT. This gives the protein CASRTGGDTQYF.

The CDR3 DNA sequence: TGTGCCAGCAGCTTAGTCCTCCAAGAGACCCAGTACTTC. Its translation: CASSLVLQETQYF. This rearrangement joins TRBV7-2 to TRBJ2-5, with unresolved D. The CDR3 is 13 residues long. The V gene's germline CDR1 is SGHTA and CDR2 FQGNSA. V was pared by 1 base and J by 1 base, with 4 bases between.

This clone has a single count. The gene calls are TRBV5-4 and TRBJ1-2, with TRBD1 matching over 10 bases. Per germline, CDR1 SGHNT and CDR2 YYREEE (reference sequence). V lost 4 bases and J lost 4; bases outside the gene matches: 10. The CDR3 is 16 residues long. CDR3 region: CASSELGQGGFYGYTF. The CDR3 region has the DNA TGTGCCAGCAGCGAACTCGGACAGGGGGGCTTCTATGGCTACACCTTC.

This chain connects TRBV5-6 to TRBJ1-6; D remains ambiguous. Trimming removed 4 bases at V and 1 base at J, with 6 bases between. The CDR3 spans 14 residues. Germline CDR1 SGHDT, CDR2 YYEEEE. The CDR3 nucleotides read TGTGCCAGCAGCCACCGGTCCTATAATTCACCCCTCCACTTT. Amino acid sequence: CASSHRSYNSPLHF.

The chain is built from TRBV7-9 and TRBJ1-3; 7 bases agree with TRBD1. This CDR3 comprises 16 residues. Germline CDR1 and CDR2: SEHNR and FQNEAQ (reference sequence). Trimming removed 5 bases from V and 0 bases from J; junction bases left unmatched: 7. The DNA of the CDR3 is TGTGCCAGCAGCCGCGCAGGGGGGAGCTCTGGAAACACCATATATTTT. Its protein is CASSRAGGSSGNTIYF.

This chain connects TRBV6-4 to TRBJ1-2, with TRBD1 matching 7 bases. The CDR3 has 16 amino acids. Germline CDR1 MRHNA, CDR2 SNTAGT. With V trimmed by 2 bases and J by 0 bases, 6 bases remained unmatched. As DNA, the CDR3 is TGTGCCAGCAGTGACGAGGACAGGCCCACTAACTATGGCTACACCTTC. Its translation: CASSDEDRPTNYGYTF.

In its sample, this clone was seen a few times. The chain has TRBV4-3 and TRBJ1-4; 8 bases map to TRBD1. The CDR3 sequence is 18 residues long. CDR1 is LGHNA, CDR2 YSLEER, per germline. V shed 1 base and J 2 bases; nucleotides not matched to a gene: 9. The CDR3 DNA reads TGCGCCAGCAGCCAAGGACAGGGGCAACCTGGGACTAATGAAAAACTGTTTTTT. It is translated as CASSQGQGQPGTNEKLFF.

This clone was seen a single time. The V call is TRBV19, the J call TRBJ2-3, with 8 bases fitting TRBD1. The CDR3 is made up of 16 amino acids. J was trimmed by 4 bases and V by 3 bases; bases with no gene match: 9. Germline values: CDR1 LNHDA, CDR2 SQIVND (reference sequence). DNA of the CDR3: TGTGCCAGTAGTATTTGGGGAGCAGGGGGCCCAGATACGCAGTATTTT. This gives the protein CASSIWGAGGPDTQYF.

V and J are TRBV7-2 and TRBJ2-5, with D maybe TRBD1 (5 bases). There are 13 residues in the CDR3. Germline V gene lookup returns CDR1 SGHTA and CDR2 FQGNSA. V was pared by 1 base and J by 4 bases, with 7 bases between. CDR3 in amino acids: CASSLGQLETQYF. In DNA, the CDR3 is TGTGCCAGCAGCTTAGGACAGTTAGAGACCCAGTACTTC.

The V gene is TRBV27, the J gene TRBJ1-1; perhaps TRBD1 as D (5 bases). Germline-derived CDR1 and CDR2 are MNHEY and SMNVEV (reference sequence). The V and J ends lost 5 bases and 0 bases respectively, with 13 bases between them. The CDR3 runs 15 residues. The CDR3 is CASSPGGGMNTEAFF. The CDR3, as DNA: TGTGCCAGCAGTCCCGGGGGAGGCATGAACACTGAAGCTTTCTTT.

The chain is built from TRBV4-3 and TRBJ1-1; D might be TRBD1 (5 bases). CDR1 LGHNA and CDR2 YSLEER come from the germline V gene. The CDR3 runs to 15 residues. The ends were cut back, 2 bases at V and 1 base at J, with 11 bases in the middle. The CDR3 reads CASSQSPTENTEAFF. Written as DNA, the CDR3 is TGCGCCAGCAGCCAATCCCCGACAGAGAACACTGAAGCTTTCTTT.

This clone was picked up a small number of times. The genes are TRBV7-2 and TRBJ2-7, with a weak D call TRBD2 (6 bases). Germline V gives CDR1 SGHTA, CDR2 FQGNSA. This CDR3 region has 13 residues. V was shortened by 1 base and J by 3 bases, with 7 bases between the two germline ends. CDR3 amino acids: CASSLGRGYEQYF. CDR3 nucleotide sequence: TGTGCCAGCAGCTTAGGGAGGGGCTACGAGCAGTACTTC.